This T cell receptor beta chain appears in the sequencing data of a study of T cell responses to AZD1222 COVID-19 vaccine. Turning to the study itself: Combined were second doses at about 4 or about 12 weeks. General study findings and limits: Within unmutated variant regions lay the reported targets of nearly half of spike-specific TCRs.

The CDR3 totals 15 residues. Trimming pared 4 bases from V and 2 bases from J, leaving 14 bases between. Germline CDR1 reads MNHEY; CDR2 reads SVGAGI. In the case of this clone: Its antigen is unidentified.

Clones were sequenced by immunoSEQ multiplex PCR, and TCRdb holds only the in-frame ones, with some missing. There are 100,000 to 150,000 clones in the sample; 85% to 90% occur only once, and approximately 20% lies in the top ten. V and J are TRBV6-5 and TRBJ1-1, with D unresolved. The TCR sequence derives from an adult in good health. Sequencing was performed on peripheral blood, taken on day 0 of AZD1222 vaccination. DNA for the CDR3: TGTGCCAGCAGTTCCCTTTCAGGCAGTAACACTGAAGCTTTCTTT. Protein product: CASSSLSGSNTEAFF.